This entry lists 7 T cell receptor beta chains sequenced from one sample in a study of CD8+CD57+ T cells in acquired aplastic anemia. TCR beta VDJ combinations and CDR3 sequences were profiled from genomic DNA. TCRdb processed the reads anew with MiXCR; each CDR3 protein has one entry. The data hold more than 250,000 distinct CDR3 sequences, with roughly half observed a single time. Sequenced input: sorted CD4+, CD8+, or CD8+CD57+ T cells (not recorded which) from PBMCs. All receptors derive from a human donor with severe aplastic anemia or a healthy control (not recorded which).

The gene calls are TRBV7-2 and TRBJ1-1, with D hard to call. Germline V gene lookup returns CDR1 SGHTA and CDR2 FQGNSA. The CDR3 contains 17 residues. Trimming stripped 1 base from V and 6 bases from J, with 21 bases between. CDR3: CASSLGPVIQPGSEAFF. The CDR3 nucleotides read TGTGCCAGCAGCTTAGGGCCCGTAATCCAGCCGGGCTCTGAAGCTTTCTTT.

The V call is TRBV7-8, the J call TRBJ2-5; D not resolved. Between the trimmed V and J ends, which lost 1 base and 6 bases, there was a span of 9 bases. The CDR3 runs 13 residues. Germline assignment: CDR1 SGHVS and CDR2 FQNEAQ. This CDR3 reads CASSLVPGQTQYF. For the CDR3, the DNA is TGTGCCAGCAGCTTAGTTCCGGGCCAGACCCAGTACTTC.

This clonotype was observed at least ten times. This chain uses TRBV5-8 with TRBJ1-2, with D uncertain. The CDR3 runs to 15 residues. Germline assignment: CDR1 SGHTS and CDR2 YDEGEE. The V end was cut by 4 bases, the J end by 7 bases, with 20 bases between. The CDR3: CASSPVDAYLGGYTF. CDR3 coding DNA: TGTGCCAGCAGCCCCGTGGACGCTTATTTAGGTGGCTACACCTTC.

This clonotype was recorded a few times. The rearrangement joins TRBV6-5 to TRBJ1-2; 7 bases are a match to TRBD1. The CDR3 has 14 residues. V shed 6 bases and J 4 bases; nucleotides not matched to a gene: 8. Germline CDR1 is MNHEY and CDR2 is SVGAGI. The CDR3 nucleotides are TGTGCCAGCAGCCTGACAGGGAGCGCCTATGGCTACACCTTC. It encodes CASSLTGSAYGYTF.

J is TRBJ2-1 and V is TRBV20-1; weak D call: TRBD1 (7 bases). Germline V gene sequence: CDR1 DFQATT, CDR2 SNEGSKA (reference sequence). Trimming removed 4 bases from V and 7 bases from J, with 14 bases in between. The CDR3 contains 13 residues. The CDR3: CSANKAGGNEQFF. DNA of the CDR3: TGCAGTGCTAACAAAGCAGGGGGGAATGAGCAGTTCTTC.

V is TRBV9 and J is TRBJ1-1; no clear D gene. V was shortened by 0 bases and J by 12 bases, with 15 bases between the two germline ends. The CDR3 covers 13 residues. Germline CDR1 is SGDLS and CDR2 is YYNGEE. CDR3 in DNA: TGTGCCAGCAGCGTAGATGATGGCGGGGATACTTTCTTT. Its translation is CASSVDDGGDTFF.

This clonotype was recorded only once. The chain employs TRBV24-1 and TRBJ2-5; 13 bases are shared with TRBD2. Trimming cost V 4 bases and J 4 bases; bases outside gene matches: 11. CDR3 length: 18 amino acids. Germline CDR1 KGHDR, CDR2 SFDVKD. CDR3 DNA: TGTGCCACCAGTGAATCTCCGGGACTAGCGGGATCTGGAGAGACCCAGTACTTC. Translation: CATSESPGLAGSGETQYF.